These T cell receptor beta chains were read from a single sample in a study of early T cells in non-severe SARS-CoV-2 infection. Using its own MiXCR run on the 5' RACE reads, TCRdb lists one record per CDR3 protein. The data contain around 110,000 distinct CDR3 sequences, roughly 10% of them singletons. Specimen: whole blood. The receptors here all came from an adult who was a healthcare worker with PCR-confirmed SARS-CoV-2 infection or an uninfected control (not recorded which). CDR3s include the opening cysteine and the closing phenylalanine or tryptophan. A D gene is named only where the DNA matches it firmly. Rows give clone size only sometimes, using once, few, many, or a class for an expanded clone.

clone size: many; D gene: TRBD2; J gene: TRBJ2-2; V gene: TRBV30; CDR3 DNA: TGTGCCTGGACTAGCGGGAGTCACGGGGAGCTGTTTTTT; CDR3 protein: CAWTSGSHGELFF
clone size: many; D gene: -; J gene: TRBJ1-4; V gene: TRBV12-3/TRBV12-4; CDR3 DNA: TGTGCCAGCAGTTTATGGGGCGGCGCAAAACTGTTTTTT; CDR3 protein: CASSLWGGAKLFF
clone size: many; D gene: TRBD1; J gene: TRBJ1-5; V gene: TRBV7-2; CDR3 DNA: TGTGCCAGCAGCTTTACCGGGACAGGGGGAAGCAATCAGCCCCAGCATTTT; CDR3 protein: CASSFTGTGGSNQPQHF
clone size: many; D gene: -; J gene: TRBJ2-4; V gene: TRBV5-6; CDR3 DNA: TGTGCCAGCAGCTCTGACAGGAGATTAAACATTCAGTACTTC; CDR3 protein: CASSSDRRLNIQYF
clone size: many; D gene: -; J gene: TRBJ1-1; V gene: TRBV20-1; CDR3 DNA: TGCAGTGCTAGGGCACGCACGGGCGGCGATGAAGCTTTCTTT; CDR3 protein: CSARARTGGDEAFF
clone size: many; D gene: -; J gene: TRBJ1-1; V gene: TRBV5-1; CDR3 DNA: TGCGCCAGCAGCCCGCGGGGGAGGAACACTGAAGCTTTCTTT; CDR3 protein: CASSPRGRNTEAFF
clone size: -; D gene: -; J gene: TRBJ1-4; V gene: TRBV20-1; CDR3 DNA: TGCAGTGCGAGGACGGGACAAAATGAAAAACTGTTTTTT; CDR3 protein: CSARTGQNEKLFF
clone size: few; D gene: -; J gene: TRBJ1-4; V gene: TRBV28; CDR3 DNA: TGTGCCAGCGAGGGAGGCGGCGAAAAACTGTTTTTT; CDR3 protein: CASEGGGEKLFF
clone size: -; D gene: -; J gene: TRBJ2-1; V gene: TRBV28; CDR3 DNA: TGTGCCAGCAGTTTACACGGGGGCCTGCAGCAGTTCTTC; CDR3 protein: CASSLHGGLQQFF
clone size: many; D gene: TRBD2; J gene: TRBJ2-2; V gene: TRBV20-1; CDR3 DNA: TGCAGTGCCAGGACTAGCGGGAGGGCCAACGGGGAGCTGTTTTTT; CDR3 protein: CSARTSGRANGELFF
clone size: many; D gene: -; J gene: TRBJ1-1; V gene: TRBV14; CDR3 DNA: TGTGCCAGCAGCCGTTTCACTCCTTATGAGGCCGCTTTCTTT; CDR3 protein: CASSRFTPYEAAFF
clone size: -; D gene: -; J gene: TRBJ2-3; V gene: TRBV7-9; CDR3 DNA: TGTGCCAGCAGCCTAGCAACGGGGTACACAGATACGCAGTATTTT; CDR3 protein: CASSLATGYTDTQYF
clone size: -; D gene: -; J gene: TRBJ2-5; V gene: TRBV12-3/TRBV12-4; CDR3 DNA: TGTGCCAGCAGTGCACTAGTGCAAGAGACCCAGTACTTC; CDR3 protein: CASSALVQETQYF
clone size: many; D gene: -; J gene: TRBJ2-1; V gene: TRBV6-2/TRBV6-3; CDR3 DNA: TGTGCCAGCAGTTACACCAGGGACACCTACAATGAGCAGTTCTTC; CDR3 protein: CASSYTRDTYNEQFF
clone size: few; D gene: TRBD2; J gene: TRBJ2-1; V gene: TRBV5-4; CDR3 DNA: TGTGCCAGCAGCTACCCCCTAGCGGGCAGCTCCTACAATGAGCAGTTCTTC; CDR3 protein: CASSYPLAGSSYNEQFF
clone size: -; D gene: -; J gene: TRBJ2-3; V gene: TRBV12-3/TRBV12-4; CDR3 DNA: TGTGCCAGCAGCGGACAGCTTAGTAGAGCAGATACGCAGTATTTT; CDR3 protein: CASSGQLSRADTQYF
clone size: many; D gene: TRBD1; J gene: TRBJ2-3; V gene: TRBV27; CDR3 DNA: TGTGCCAGCAGTCCGACAGGGGGCGCAAACACAGATACGCAGTATTTT; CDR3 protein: CASSPTGGANTDTQYF
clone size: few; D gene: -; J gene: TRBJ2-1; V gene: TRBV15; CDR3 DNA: TGTGCCACCAGCAGAGCCGGTGTACAGTTCTTC; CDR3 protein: CATSRAGVQFF
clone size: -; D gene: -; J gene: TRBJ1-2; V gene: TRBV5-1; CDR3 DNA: TGCGCCAGCAGCTTGGGAGATGACAGGACTGGCTACACCTTC; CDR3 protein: CASSLGDDRTGYTF
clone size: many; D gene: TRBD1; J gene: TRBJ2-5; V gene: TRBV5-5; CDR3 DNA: TGTGCCAGCAGCTTGGAGACAGGGGGTCCGAAGACCCAGTACTTC; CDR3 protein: CASSLETGGPKTQYF
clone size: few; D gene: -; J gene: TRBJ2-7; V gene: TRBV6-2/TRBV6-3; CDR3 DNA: TGTGCCACGCTTTCTCCTTCAGCCTACGAGCAGTACTTC; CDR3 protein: CATLSPSAYEQYF
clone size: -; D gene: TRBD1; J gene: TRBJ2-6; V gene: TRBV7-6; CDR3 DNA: TGTGCCAGCAGGGACACCGGGACAGGGGATTTTTCTGGGGCCAACGTCCTGACTTTC; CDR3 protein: CASRDTGTGDFSGANVLTF
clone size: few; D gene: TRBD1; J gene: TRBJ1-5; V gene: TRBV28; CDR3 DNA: TGTGCCAGCAGTTTAGACACAGGGGGTAGCAATCAGCCCCAGCATTTT; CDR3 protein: CASSLDTGGSNQPQHF
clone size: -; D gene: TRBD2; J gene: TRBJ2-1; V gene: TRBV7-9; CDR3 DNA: TGTGCCAGCAGCTTAGGGCCTAGCGGGATGGTTGAGCAGTTCTTC; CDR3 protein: CASSLGPSGMVEQFF
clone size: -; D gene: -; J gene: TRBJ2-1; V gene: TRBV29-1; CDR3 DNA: TGCAGCGTTGGTGCGGGTCTTACTACCCACAATGAGCAGTTCTTC; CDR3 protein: CSVGAGLTTHNEQFF
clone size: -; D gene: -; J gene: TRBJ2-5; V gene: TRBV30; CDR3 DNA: TGTGCCTGGAGTGTTGGCTTTTCGGAGACCCAGTACTTC; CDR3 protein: CAWSVGFSETQYF
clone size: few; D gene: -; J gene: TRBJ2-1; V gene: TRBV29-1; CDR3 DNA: TGCAGCGTTGAAGGCGGGAATGAGCAGTTCTTC; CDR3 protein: CSVEGGNEQFF
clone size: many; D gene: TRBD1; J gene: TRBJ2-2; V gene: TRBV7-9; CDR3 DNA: TGTGCCAGCAGGGACAGGGTTGTCGGGGAGCTGTTTTTT; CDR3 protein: CASRDRVVGELFF